This is a list of T cell receptor beta chains from one sample in a study of blood T cells in healthy people across ages. One entry per CDR3 protein results from TCRdb running MiXCR on the 5' RACE reads. The table records over 700,000 distinct CDR3 sequences, approximately 53% of them present only once. Sample: blood. All receptors come from an elderly man in good health. Both conserved end residues are part of each CDR3. A D gene is named only where the DNA matches it firmly. The listing skips clone size in some rows; elsewhere it reads once, few, many or a size class.

v_gene	abundance	j_gene	d_gene	CDR3aa	CDR3nt
TRBV10-2	NA	TRBJ1-6	TRBD1	CASSEGRRGTGGSPLHF	TGCGCCAGCAGTGAGGGGCGGAGGGGGACAGGGGGTTCACCCCTCCACTTT
TRBV29-1	few	TRBJ2-5	NA	CSAGAPKTQYF	TGCAGCGCGGGGGCTCCTAAGACCCAGTACTTC
TRBV2	NA	TRBJ1-2	NA	CASSDRSGGKAHYGYTF	TGTGCCAGCAGTGACAGATCGGGCGGTAAAGCTCACTATGGCTACACCTTC
TRBV14	NA	TRBJ2-5	NA	CASSQVEGGGETQYF	TGTGCCAGCAGCCAAGTTGAGGGAGGAGGAGAGACCCAGTACTTC
TRBV20-1	few	TRBJ1-4	NA	CSASGRIPSTNEKLFF	TGCAGTGCTAGTGGCAGGATCCCATCAACTAATGAAAAACTGTTTTTT
TRBV24-1	NA	TRBJ2-5	TRBD2	CATSEWTSGTETQYF	TGTGCCACCAGTGAGTGGACTAGCGGGACTGAGACCCAGTACTTC
TRBV4-2	NA	TRBJ2-1	TRBD1	CASSQDPGQGSTNEQFF	TGTGCCAGCAGCCAAGATCCGGGACAGGGGTCCACCAATGAGCAGTTCTTC
TRBV7-2	NA	TRBJ2-5	NA	CASSSLPAPAETQYF	TGTGCCAGCAGCTCGCTTCCGGCGCCGGCAGAGACCCAGTACTTC
TRBV5-1	NA	TRBJ2-1	TRBD2	CASSYPTSGSGSFDEQFF	TGCGCCAGCAGCTACCCGACTAGCGGGAGCGGTTCTTTCGATGAGCAGTTCTTC
TRBV12-3/TRBV12-4	NA	TRBJ1-2	TRBD1	CASSPGRGPKGYTF	TGTGCCAGCAGTCCAGGCAGGGGGCCCAAGGGCTACACCTTC
TRBV25-1	NA	TRBJ2-7	NA	CASSEPGVFSYEQYF	TGTGCCAGCAGTGAACCCGGGGTATTCTCCTACGAGCAGTACTTC
TRBV5-6	NA	TRBJ2-7	TRBD2	CASSRGLPSSEQYF	TGTGCCAGCAGCAGGGGACTACCCTCATCCGAGCAGTACTTC
TRBV2	once	TRBJ2-1	NA	CASRSRGRSSNNEQFF	TGTGCCAGCAGATCCAGGGGCCGCAGCTCCAACAATGAGCAGTTCTTC
TRBV27	NA	TRBJ1-5	NA	CASSCLTGQPQHF	TGTGCCAGCAGTTGTCTGACGGGCCAGCCCCAGCATTTT
TRBV6-6	NA	TRBJ1-2	NA	CASSPGGGPTF	TGTGCCAGCAGCCCCGGGGGGGGTCCCACCTTC
TRBV4-1	few	TRBJ2-7	NA	CASSPPEGSYEQYF	TGCGCCAGCAGCCCTCCTGAGGGGTCCTACGAGCAGTACTTC
TRBV5-1	many	TRBJ2-3	TRBD1	CASSPEGQGQLYF	TGCGCCAGCAGCCCGGAAGGACAGGGGCAATTGTATTTT
TRBV5-1	many	TRBJ2-5	NA	CASSLDSQGPQETQYF	TGCGCCAGCAGCTTGGACTCCCAGGGGCCACAAGAGACCCAGTACTTC
TRBV28	few	TRBJ2-7	TRBD2	CASSRQLAGVEQYF	TGTGCCAGCAGTCGTCAGCTAGCGGGGGTCGAGCAGTACTTC
TRBV19	NA	TRBJ1-6	TRBD1	CASSRDSLNSPPHF	TGTGCCAGTAGCCGGGACAGCCTAAATTCACCCCCCCACTTT
TRBV24-1	NA	TRBJ2-1	NA	CATSSRNNEQFF	TGTGCCACCAGTTCCAGAAACAATGAGCAGTTCTTC
TRBV10-3	NA	TRBJ2-7	NA	CAISEPGTGAGSYEQYF	TGTGCCATCAGTGAGCCGGGGACGGGAGCGGGTTCCTACGAGCAGTACTTC
TRBV10-3	few	TRBJ2-7	NA	CAISVGSEYEQYF	TGTGCCATCAGTGTAGGCAGTGAGTACGAGCAGTACTTC
TRBV28	NA	TRBJ2-5	TRBD2	CASTVGGSRETQYF	TGTGCCAGCACGGTCGGCGGGAGTCGCGAGACCCAGTACTTC
TRBV5-1	NA	TRBJ1-1	NA	CASSLAVEANTEAFF	TGCGCCAGCAGCTTGGCCGTGGAGGCGAACACTGAAGCTTTCTTT
TRBV7-2	NA	TRBJ2-7	TRBD1	CASSLEWDSSYEQYF	TGTGCCAGCAGCTTAGAGTGGGACAGCTCCTACGAGCAGTACTTC
TRBV15	few	TRBJ1-1	TRBD1	CATSRDPTGSEAFF	TGTGCCACCAGCAGAGATCCGACAGGGTCTGAAGCTTTCTTT
TRBV20-1	NA	TRBJ1-4	TRBD1	CSAGGQGGEKLFF	TGCAGTGCTGGGGGACAGGGAGGCGAAAAACTGTTTTTT
TRBV5-1	NA	TRBJ1-4	NA	CASSLGHTPATNEKLFF	TGCGCCAGCAGCTTGGGTCACACCCCAGCAACTAATGAAAAACTGTTTTTT
TRBV5-1	NA	TRBJ2-1	TRBD2	CASSLGGLSTRNEQFF	TGCGCCAGCAGCTTGGGGGGACTATCGACTAGAAATGAGCAGTTCTTC
TRBV28	NA	TRBJ2-7	TRBD1	CASSLPGTGGSWEQYF	TGTGCCAGCAGTCTACCCGGGACAGGGGGCTCGTGGGAGCAGTACTTC
TRBV29-1	few	TRBJ1-1	NA	CSETGMGGTEAFF	TGCAGCGAGACCGGGATGGGGGGTACTGAAGCTTTCTTT
TRBV10-1	NA	TRBJ1-1	NA	CASRQDMNTEAFF	TGCGCCAGCAGACAAGATATGAACACTGAAGCTTTCTTT
TRBV9	NA	TRBJ2-5	NA	CASSVGGTRKTQYF	TGTGCCAGCAGCGTAGGGGGTACCCGAAAGACCCAGTACTTC
TRBV18	many	TRBJ2-7	TRBD2	CASSPQREGYEQYF	TGTGCCAGCTCACCCCAGCGGGAGGGATACGAGCAGTACTTC
TRBV6-4	NA	TRBJ1-4	NA	CATRDGGKLFF	TGTGCCACCAGGGACGGTGGAAAACTGTTTTTT
TRBV29-1	NA	TRBJ2-7	TRBD1	CSVEGWTGGLSEQYF	TGCAGCGTTGAGGGTTGGACAGGGGGTCTCAGCGAGCAGTACTTC
TRBV10-2	NA	TRBJ2-1	NA	CASRGATRVFNEQFF	TGCGCCAGCAGGGGTGCGACTAGAGTCTTCAATGAGCAGTTCTTC
TRBV20-1	NA	TRBJ2-7	TRBD2	CSAPYTSGSYEQYF	TGCAGTGCTCCCTACACTAGCGGGAGCTACGAGCAGTACTTC
TRBV7-9	few	TRBJ1-2	TRBD1	CASSLAGGVYGYTF	TGTGCCAGCAGCTTGGCAGGGGGCGTCTATGGCTACACCTTC
TRBV6-5	few	TRBJ1-2	NA	CASSRAGSGYGYTF	TGTGCCAGCAGCCGCGCGGGGTCGGGCTATGGCTACACCTTC
TRBV5-1	many	TRBJ1-2	NA	CASSLEQAANYGYTF	TGCGCCAGCAGCTTGGAACAGGCCGCGAACTATGGCTACACCTTC
TRBV29-1	few	TRBJ2-5	NA	CSASLVARETQYF	TGCAGCGCTTCACTAGTAGCGAGGGAGACCCAGTACTTC
TRBV5-1	few	TRBJ2-1	NA	CASSLNPTETGEQFF	TGCGCCAGCAGCTTGAATCCAACGGAGACTGGTGAGCAGTTCTTC
TRBV15	NA	TRBJ2-3	NA	CATSRRTWGTDTQYF	TGTGCCACCAGCAGGCGGACATGGGGCACAGATACGCAGTATTTT
TRBV20-1	few	TRBJ2-7	NA	CSASPAGLFSYEQYF	TGCAGTGCTAGCCCCGCGGGATTGTTTTCCTACGAGCAGTACTTC
TRBV7-2	NA	TRBJ2-7	NA	CASTSVVLGEQYF	TGTGCCAGCACTAGCGTGGTTTTGGGCGAGCAGTACTTC
TRBV27	few	TRBJ2-1	NA	CASKRAGAVEQFF	TGTGCCAGCAAGCGGGCCGGGGCGGTGGAGCAGTTCTTC
TRBV5-1	few	TRBJ2-1	TRBD2	CASSHSGTPDNEQFF	TGCGCCAGCAGCCATAGCGGGACTCCCGACAATGAGCAGTTCTTC
TRBV4-2	NA	TRBJ2-5	TRBD2	CASSQDSGLADLNEQYF	TGTGCCAGCAGCCAAGACTCGGGACTAGCGGACTTAAATGAGCAGTACTTC
TRBV2	few	TRBJ2-1	TRBD1	CASIGTGLYEQFF	TGTGCCAGCATAGGGACAGGGTTGTATGAGCAGTTCTTC
TRBV12-3/TRBV12-4	NA	TRBJ1-1	NA	CASSLFRGRDTEAFF	TGTGCCAGCAGTTTATTCCGGGGTCGGGACACTGAAGCTTTCTTT
TRBV11-3	NA	TRBJ2-1	NA	CASSLDPVPQFNEQFF	TGTGCCAGCAGCTTAGATCCGGTCCCACAGTTCAATGAGCAGTTCTTC
TRBV9	NA	TRBJ1-1	NA	CASSEGGGTEAFF	TGTGCCAGCAGCGAGGGTGGGGGCACTGAAGCTTTCTTT
TRBV12-3/TRBV12-4	NA	TRBJ1-6	NA	CASSKLFRSPLHF	TGTGCCAGCAGTAAACTTTTTCGGTCACCCCTCCACTTT